Listed here are 2 T cell receptor beta chains from one sample, sequenced in a study of blood T cell dynamics during melanoma immunotherapy. Using immunoSEQ multiplex PCR, the repertoire was profiled, and TCRdb retains in-frame clones only, with some absent. The table shows some 4,300 clones, with approximately 91% occurring only once. As for time point: week 3, after first cycle of checkpoint inhibitor. This specimen was blood, taken from a patient treated with checkpoint blockade. These receptors were collected from a human donor with melanoma.

V and J are TRBV5-1 and TRBJ2-7; TRBD2 aligns across 7 bases. Germline V CDR1 and CDR2: SGHRS, YFSETQ. This CDR3 has 13 amino acids. V gave up 7 bases and J gave up 4 bases; unmatched junction bases: 8. This chain's CDR3 is CASGRTSQYEQYF. CDR3 bases: TGCGCCAGCGGGCGGACTAGTCAGTACGAGCAGTACTTC.

This sequence joins TRBV30 and TRBJ1-6; D gene uncertain. The length of the CDR3 is 15 residues. Germline CDR1 is GTSNPN and CDR2 is SVGIG (reference sequence). V was cut by 4 bases and J by 0 bases, with 10 bases left in between. The CDR3 nucleotides read TGTGCCTGGAACAGTATCCTCTCCTATAATTCACCCCTCCACTTT. Translation gives CAWNSILSYNSPLHF.